Shown below are 2 T cell receptor beta chains from a single sample sequenced in a study of T-cell reconstitution after alpha-beta-depleted transplantation in children. TCRbeta library preparation incorporated unique molecular identifiers. TCRdb reprocessed the PCR reads with MiXCR, giving one entry per CDR3 protein. This table has about 610,000 distinct CDR3 sequences, more than 9% appearing once. The specimen comprised PBMCs from the stem cell graft donor, sampled from the stem cell graft. The origin of the receptors is a human donor who donated a stem cell graft to a child with acute myeloid leukemia.

The sample holds many counts of this clonotype. The chain combines TRBV5-1 with TRBJ2-7; a weak D match, TRBD1 (6 bases). The germline V gene encodes CDR1 SGHRS and CDR2 YFSETQ. V dropped 4 bases and J dropped 4 bases, with 21 bases sitting between them. The CDR3 extends over 16 amino acids. The CDR3 loop reads CASSLLAGTREYEQYF. The CDR3 DNA follows: TGCGCCAGCAGCCTACTTGCAGGGACAAGGGAATACGAGCAGTACTTC.

This CDR3 is CASSLTTSGRHYEQYF. CDR3 nucleotide sequence: TGTGCCAGCAGCTTAACGACTAGCGGGAGGCACTACGAGCAGTACTTC. The J gene is TRBJ2-7, the V gene TRBV5-5; 13 nucleotides match TRBD2. Per germline, CDR1 SGHKS and CDR2 YYEKEE (reference sequence). V was pared by 2 bases and J by 3 bases, with 5 bases of the junction left unmatched. The CDR3 spans 16 residues.